Shown below are 17 T cell receptor beta chains from a single sample sequenced in a study of blood T cell repertoires in COVID-19. Profiled with immunoSEQ multiplex PCR; TCRdb holds only in-frame clones, not every one. The sample records 98,000 or so clones, approximately 83% being singletons. Sequences were obtained from peripheral blood. These receptors were collected from a woman in her seventies with acute or convalescent COVID-19.

CDR3 bases: TGTGCCAGTACCCGGGGGGAGGGCGATGGCTACACCTTC. Its translation is CASTRGEGDGYTF. The chain links TRBV19 to TRBJ1-2; tentatively, D is TRBD1 (5 bases). Trimming left V 7 bases short and J 6 bases short, with 15 bases between. Germline V gene sequence: CDR1 LNHDA, CDR2 SQIVND (reference sequence). The CDR3 has 13 amino acids.

The V gene is TRBV9, the J gene TRBJ2-5; D might be TRBD1 (5 bases). V lost 3 bases and J lost 4, with 13 bases in between. There are 14 residues in the CDR3. Germline V gene sequence: CDR1 SGDLS, CDR2 YYNGEE. The CDR3 loop reads CASSERRAAETQYF. DNA for the CDR3: TGTGCCAGCAGCGAGCGCAGGGCGGCAGAGACCCAGTACTTC.

The genes are TRBV25-1 and TRBJ1-4; 7 nucleotides match TRBD1. The germline V gene encodes CDR1 MGHDK and CDR2 SYGVNS. The CDR3 sequence is 15 residues long. Trimming at V came to 3 bases and at J to 10 bases, leaving 11 bases not matched to a gene. The CDR3 sequence: CASSEPGQLIGKLFF. The CDR3 coding sequence is TGTGCCAGCAGTGAGCCGGGACAGCTTATAGGAAAACTGTTTTTT.

The chain employs TRBV11-2 and TRBJ1-3, with 9 nucleotides matching TRBD1. The V and J ends lost 0 bases and 8 bases, in that order; junction bases with no gene match: 8. CDR1 and CDR2 (germline): SGHAT, FQNNGV. This CDR3 contains 16 residues. DNA for the CDR3: TGTGCCAGCAGCTTAGAGGGGCCGGGACAGGGACACACCATATATTTT. Its translation: CASSLEGPGQGHTIYF.

The J gene is TRBJ2-2, the V gene TRBV28; 13 nucleotides align to TRBD2. The ends lost 8 bases at V and 3 bases at J; junction bases unmatched: 12. The CDR3 extends over 18 amino acids. Germline assignment: CDR1 MDHEN and CDR2 SYDVKM. DNA of the CDR3: TGTGCCAGCTCCGGCGGACTAGCGGGAGAGTGGTACACCGGGGAGCTGTTTTTT. This gives the protein CASSGGLAGEWYTGELFF.

This sequence joins TRBV6-1 and TRBJ1-2, with a weak D call TRBD1 (6 bases). CDR3 length: 17 residues. The germline V gene encodes CDR1 MNHNS and CDR2 SASEGT. V was shortened by 1 base and J by 4 bases, with 19 bases between the two germline ends. This chain's CDR3 is CASSEEGQGPGGYGYTF. The CDR3 DNA reads TGTGCCAGCAGTGAAGAGGGACAAGGGCCTGGCGGCTATGGCTACACCTTC.

This clone was counted between two and nine times. This chain uses TRBV9 with TRBJ1-4; 12 bases match TRBD1. Germline assignment: CDR1 SGDLS and CDR2 YYNGEE. J was trimmed by 7 bases and V by 3 bases; bases with no gene match: 7. This CDR3 has 16 residues. The CDR3 DNA sequence: TGTGCCAGCAGCGATCCGGGACAGGGGGCGAGTGAAAAACTGTTTTTT. As protein: CASSDPGQGASEKLFF.

The V and J genes are TRBV6-5 and TRBJ2-3, with 10 bases identical to TRBD1. The germline V gene has CDR1 MNHEY and CDR2 SVGAGI. The trim removed 6 bases at V and 5 bases at J, leaving 5 bases unmatched. CDR3 length: 14 amino acids. The DNA for the CDR3 is TGTGCCAGCAGGACGACAGGGGGCATAGATACGCAGTATTTT. Amino acids: CASRTTGGIDTQYF.

V usage is TRBV19 and J usage is TRBJ2-3; TRBD2 agrees at 14 bases. Trimming cost V 8 bases and J 0 bases; bases outside gene matches: 7. CDR1 is LNHDA, CDR2 SQIVND, per germline (reference sequence). CDR3 length equals 17 residues. As DNA, the CDR3 is TGTGCCAGTCTCCCCGGGACTAGCGGGGGCAGCACAGATACGCAGTATTTT. The encoded protein is CASLPGTSGGSTDTQYF.

The chain uses TRBV11-2 and TRBJ2-7; 11 bases agree with TRBD2. The germline V gene encodes CDR1 SGHAT and CDR2 FQNNGV. Trimming removed 4 bases from V and 3 bases from J; junction bases left unmatched: 5. CDR3 size: 15 residues. The CDR3 loop reads CASSYIAGGVYEQYF. The CDR3 bases are TGTGCCAGCAGCTATATAGCGGGAGGGGTCTACGAGCAGTACTTC.

This chain uses TRBV2 with TRBJ2-6, with a tentative D call TRBD2 (6 bases). Germline-derived CDR1 and CDR2 are SNHLY and FYNNEI. The V and J ends lost 6 bases and 4 bases respectively, with 19 bases between them. This CDR3 has 17 residues. DNA of the CDR3: TGTGCCAGCAGAGCCCGACTAGTTTTGGGAGGGGCCAACGTCCTGACTTTC. Residues: CASRARLVLGGANVLTF.

Ten or more counts support this clone. V is TRBV5-6 and J is TRBJ1-2; no firm D call. The CDR3 is 14 amino acids. Per germline, CDR1 SGHDT and CDR2 YYEEEE. V lost 1 base and J 2 bases, leaving 9 bases between the germline ends. Written as DNA, the CDR3 is TGTGCCAGCAGCTTGAGAGGAGTAAACTATGGCTACACCTTC. The encoded protein is CASSLRGVNYGYTF.

J is TRBJ2-3 and V is TRBV5-1; D unresolved. CDR3 length: 14 amino acids. Germline CDR1 and CDR2: SGHRS and YFSETQ. The V and J ends lost 6 bases and 3 bases respectively, with 14 bases between them. The CDR3 sequence is CASNLIPATDTQYF. The CDR3 DNA reads as TGCGCCAGCAACCTTATTCCCGCGACAGATACGCAGTATTTT.

V and J are TRBV20-1 and TRBJ2-7; 8 bases line up with TRBD2. Germline-derived CDR1 and CDR2 are DFQATT and SNEGSKA (reference sequence). CDR3 length: 14 amino acids. After removal of 4 bases from V and 0 bases from J, the junction contained 5 bases not matched to a gene. The CDR3: CSAIDSGNSYEQYF. CDR3 coding DNA: TGCAGTGCTATTGATAGCGGGAACTCCTACGAGCAGTACTTC.

The rearrangement joins TRBV29-1 to TRBJ1-5; TRBD1 matches 9 bases. V lost 6 bases, J lost 8 bases, and 5 bases stayed unmatched. The germline CDR1 and CDR2 sequences are SQVTM and ANQGSEA. The CDR3 length is 12 residues. CDR3: CSVGQGGEPQHF. The CDR3 bases are TGCAGCGTGGGACAGGGCGGTGAGCCCCAGCATTTT. Full variable domain (missing parts from reference TRBV29-1 and TRBJ1-5): SAVISQKPSRDICQRGTSLTIQCQVDSQVTMMFWYRQQPGQSLTLIATANQGSEATYESGFVIDKFPISRPNLTFSTLTVSNMSPEDSSIYLCSVGQGGEPQHFGDGTRLSIL.

The gene calls are TRBV7-2 and TRBJ2-3; 7 bases agree with TRBD2. Looked up from germline, CDR1 is SGHTA and CDR2 is FQGNSA. With V trimmed by 5 bases and J by 1 base, 3 bases remained unmatched. The CDR3 is 14 amino acids. The CDR3 DNA is TGTGCCAGCAGCCGGAGCGGGGGCACAGATACGCAGTATTTT. Translating gives CASSRSGGTDTQYF.

This clone was found once. CDR3 in amino acids: CASSRPGTSGLFIGELFF. The CDR3 DNA reads TGTGCCAGCAGCCGTCCCGGGACTAGCGGTCTCTTCATAGGGGAGCTGTTTTTT. The V gene is TRBV5-4, the J gene TRBJ2-2, with 11 bases lining up with TRBD2. The CDR3 covers 18 residues. With 4 bases clipped from V and 8 bases from J, the junction kept 16 bases outside the gene matches. CDR1 is SGHNT and CDR2 is YYREEE in the germline V gene (reference sequence).